The 24 T cell receptor beta chains below come from one sample, sequenced in a study of T-cell reconstitution after alpha-beta-depleted transplantation in children. Unique molecular identifiers were incorporated into the prepared TCRbeta library. TCRdb passed the PCR reads through MiXCR, listing each CDR3 protein once. The repertoire holds about 240,000 distinct CDR3 sequences, with about 26% as singletons. This specimen was PBMCs, taken before TCRalphabeta/CD19-depleted stem cell transplant. These receptors were taken from a girl aged 2 to 9 with Fanconi anemia, due to receive a stem cell transplant.

The rearrangement links TRBV28 to TRBJ2-3; no clear D. From germline, CDR1 is MDHEN and CDR2 SYDVKM. Trimming removed 3 bases at V and 2 bases at J, with 9 bases between. The CDR3 spans 14 residues. The CDR3 nucleotides read TGTGCCAGCAGTTTTGGGATAGCCACAGATACGCAGTATTTT. It yields the protein CASSFGIATDTQYF.

This chain joins TRBV20-1 and TRBJ1-1; weak D call: TRBD1 (6 bases). Trimming cost V 4 bases and J 1 base, with 7 bases left between them. Germline CDR1 DFQATT, CDR2 SNEGSKA (reference sequence). This CDR3 region has 12 residues. CDR3 sequence reads: CSAKDRNTEAFF. The CDR3, as DNA: TGCAGTGCTAAGGACAGGAACACTGAAGCTTTCTTT.

At least ten counts were recorded for this clonotype. This sequence joins TRBV6-4 and TRBJ2-1; perhaps TRBD2 as D (6 bases). Trimming took off 3 bases at V and 10 bases at J, with 16 bases between the two ends. The CDR3 sequence is 14 residues long. The germline V gene encodes CDR1 MRHNA and CDR2 SNTAGT. CDR3 sequence: CASSERASAAEQFF. CDR3 in DNA: TGTGCCAGCAGTGAACGGGCTAGCGCGGCCGAGCAGTTCTTC.

This clonotype occurred many times. The rearrangement uses TRBV18 and TRBJ2-3; D is unclear. The ends were cut back, 8 bases at V and 2 bases at J, with 11 bases in the middle. This CDR3 comprises 13 residues. Germline CDR1 is KGHSH and CDR2 is LQKENI. CDR3 residues: CASPEGNTDTQYF. The DNA for the CDR3 is TGTGCCAGCCCTGAAGGGAACACAGATACGCAGTATTTT.

The sample holds one count of this clonotype. The gene calls are TRBV2 and TRBJ2-5, with D perhaps TRBD1 (6 bases). V shed 4 bases and J shed 4 bases, with 13 bases lying between them. The CDR3 runs 14 residues. Germline lookup yields CDR1 SNHLY and CDR2 FYNNEI. The CDR3 region is CASSGSGAGETQYF. The CDR3 DNA sequence: TGTGCCAGCAGTGGATCAGGGGCGGGAGAGACCCAGTACTTC.

This clonotype has at least ten counts. The genes are TRBV20-1 and TRBJ2-3; perhaps D is TRBD1 or TRBD2 (5 bases each). The V gene's germline CDR1 is DFQATT and CDR2 SNEGSKA (reference sequence). CDR3 length: 14 amino acids. The V and J ends lost 6 bases and 0 bases respectively, with 13 bases between them. The CDR3 reads CSARDVTSTDTQYF. The CDR3 DNA is TGCAGTGCCAGGGACGTAACTAGCACAGATACGCAGTATTTT.

This clonotype was detected ten times or more. The chain has TRBV29-1 and TRBJ1-2; possible D gene TRBD1, 5 bases. This CDR3 is built from 13 residues. The V gene's germline CDR1 is SQVTM and CDR2 ANQGSEA. Trimming shortened V by 2 bases and J by 4 bases, and 11 bases separated the two germline ends. CDR3 DNA sequence: TGCAGCGTTGAACAGGGCATCGGCTATGGCTACACCTTC. Translation gives CSVEQGIGYGYTF.

Ten or more counts support this clonotype. V usage is TRBV28 and J usage is TRBJ2-6; D is possibly TRBD1 (6 bases). CDR3 length: 16 residues. Trimming removed 2 bases at V and 2 bases at J, with 10 bases between. From germline, CDR1 is MDHEN and CDR2 SYDVKM. CDR3: CASSLKQGAGANVLTF. In DNA form, the CDR3 reads TGTGCCAGCAGTTTAAAACAGGGAGCTGGGGCCAACGTCCTGACTTTC.

The CDR3 DNA follows: TGCAGCGTTGTCGTTGGCTACGAGCAGTACTTC. Its protein product is CSVVVGYEQYF. The V call is TRBV29-1, the J call TRBJ2-7; D remains ambiguous. Germline values: CDR1 SQVTM, CDR2 ANQGSEA. This CDR3 is 11 amino acids long. Trimming pared 4 bases from V and 3 bases from J, leaving 7 bases between.

There are many counts of this clonotype. The V gene is TRBV20-1, the J gene TRBJ2-1, with D possibly TRBD2 on 6 matching bases. Per germline, CDR1 DFQATT and CDR2 SNEGSKA (reference sequence). CDR3 length: 12 residues. Trimming shortened V by 4 bases and J by 9 bases, and 13 bases separated the two germline ends. CDR3 bases: TGCAGTGCTACGACTAGGGGCGCTGAGCAGTTCTTC. This codes for CSATTRGAEQFF.

The V and J genes are TRBV29-1 and TRBJ2-7; the D is unclear. The V end was cut by 4 bases, the J end by 2 bases, with 15 bases between. The CDR3 covers 14 residues. Germline V gene data show CDR1 as SQVTM and CDR2 as ANQGSEA. The CDR3 spells CSVATVADTYEQYF. The CDR3 DNA sequence: TGCAGCGTTGCAACCGTGGCGGATACCTACGAGCAGTACTTC.

At least ten counts were recorded for this clonotype. The chain couples TRBV28 to TRBJ2-1; TRBD2 matches 7 bases. Losses at the gene ends were 2 bases for V and 4 bases for J; bases not matched to a gene: 2. The CDR3 is 14 amino acids. Germline V gene data show CDR1 as MDHEN and CDR2 as SYDVKM. CDR3 DNA sequence: TGTGCCAGCAGTTTAGGCGGGGGTTACAATGAGCAGTTCTTC. Translated, it gives CASSLGGGYNEQFF.

This chain connects TRBV28 to TRBJ2-3; 9 bases match TRBD1. J lost 2 bases, V lost 7 bases, and 10 bases had no gene match. The CDR3 consists of 16 residues. From germline, CDR1 is MDHEN and CDR2 SYDVKM. The CDR3 loop is CASISIRDRVTDTQYF. The CDR3 DNA reads as TGTGCCAGCATCTCTATCCGGGACAGGGTCACAGATACGCAGTATTTT.

This clonotype was seen only a few times. The chain is built from TRBV6-6 and TRBJ1-1; D perhaps matches TRBD1 (5 bases). Trimming stripped 6 bases from V and 0 bases from J, with 8 bases between. Germline CDR1 MNHNY, CDR2 SVGAGI (reference sequence). This CDR3 is 13 amino acids long. The CDR3 region is CASRGELNTEAFF. DNA of the CDR3: TGTGCCAGCAGGGGGGAACTGAACACTGAAGCTTTCTTT.

This clonotype was observed a few times. J is TRBJ2-1 and V is TRBV29-1; no firm D call. The CDR3 has 14 residues. Germline CDR1 reads SQVTM; CDR2 reads ANQGSEA. V lost 0 bases and J lost 5, with 11 bases in between. Written as DNA, the CDR3 is TGCAGCGTTGAAGACCTGGACGGAAACAATGAGCAGTTCTTC. Its translation: CSVEDLDGNNEQFF.

In its sample, this clonotype was seen many times. V usage is TRBV12-3 or TRBV12-4 and J usage is TRBJ2-5; tentative D call: TRBD1 (5 bases). The V end lost 6 bases, the J end lost 5 bases, and 13 bases lay between the germline ends. The CDR3 has 13 residues. The chain's CDR3 is CASRSQGSETQYF. CDR3 DNA: TGTGCCAGCAGATCCCAGGGTTCCGAGACCCAGTACTTC.

This clonotype was observed many times. V is TRBV5-1 and J is TRBJ2-7; D is ambiguous. Germline assignment: CDR1 SGHRS and CDR2 YFSETQ. This CDR3 has 12 amino acids. The germline V and J ends were trimmed by 2 bases and 2 bases, with 5 bases remaining between them. The CDR3 loop is CASSLTTYEQYF. The CDR3 DNA is TGCGCCAGCAGCTTAACAACCTACGAGCAGTACTTC.

In its sample, this clonotype was seen many times. The chain couples TRBV29-1 to TRBJ2-5; the D is unclear. V lost 4 bases, J lost 1 base, and 13 bases lay in between. CDR3 length equals 14 residues. Germline CDR1 and CDR2: SQVTM and ANQGSEA. The CDR3 DNA sequence: TGCAGCGTTGCCATCGGACGTCCCCAAGAGACCCAGTACTTC. Protein: CSVAIGRPQETQYF.

Only a few counts were recorded for this clonotype. The chain links TRBV7-9 to TRBJ2-1; D is perhaps TRBD1 or TRBD2 (5 bases each). Germline V gene lookup returns CDR1 SEHNR and CDR2 FQNEAQ (reference sequence). The germline V and J ends were trimmed by 6 bases and 5 bases, with 11 bases remaining between them. The CDR3 has 13 amino acids. CDR3 in DNA: TGTGCCAGCAGGCCCCCGGGGCACAATGAGCAGTTCTTC. Amino acids: CASRPPGHNEQFF.

This clonotype showed up many times. V usage is TRBV29-1 and J usage is TRBJ2-1; 11 nucleotides line up with TRBD2. The germline gives CDR1 SQVTM, CDR2 ANQGSEA. The CDR3 runs to 13 residues. The J segment lost 4 bases and the V segment lost 5 bases, leaving 1 base of the junction unmatched. The CDR3 DNA reads as TGCAGCGTTTGGACTAGCGGGTACAATGAGCAGTTCTTC. Translation: CSVWTSGYNEQFF.

The chain employs TRBV5-1 and TRBJ2-7, with TRBD1 as a possible D gene (5 bases). Germline V gives CDR1 SGHRS, CDR2 YFSETQ. This CDR3 is 18 amino acids long. V was cut by 1 base and J by 0 bases, with 20 bases left in between. CDR3 residues: CASSLMGPLTLSSYEQYF. In DNA form, the CDR3 reads TGCGCCAGCAGCTTGATGGGGCCACTAACTTTGAGCTCCTACGAGCAGTACTTC.

As for this clonotype: A much larger clone differs from this one at a single base, so this may be a read error. The chain employs TRBV12-3 or TRBV12-4 and TRBJ2-1, with 12 nucleotides matching TRBD2. The CDR3 sequence is 16 residues long. V was clipped by 5 bases and J by 9 bases; unmatched bases: 11. The CDR3 region has the DNA TGTGCCAGCAGTCTGACTAGCGGGAGTATGACAACTGAGCAGTTCTTC. It is translated as CASSLTSGSMTTEQFF.

V usage is TRBV25-1 and J usage is TRBJ2-2; D is unclear. Trimming pared 5 bases from V and 4 bases from J, leaving 14 bases between. This CDR3 is built from 15 residues. The germline CDR1 and CDR2 sequences are MGHDK and SYGVNS. The CDR3 loop is CASSSGIGLTGELFF. In DNA form, the CDR3 reads TGTGCCAGCAGTAGTGGGATAGGGCTCACCGGGGAGCTGTTTTTT. The complete variable domain, with remaining parts taken from reference TRBV25-1 and TRBJ2-2, reads EADIYQTPRYLVIGTGKKITLECSQTMGHDKMYWYQQDPGMELHLIHYSYGVNSTEKGDLSSESTVSRIRTEHFPLTLESARPSHTSQYLCASSSGIGLTGELFFGEGSRLTVL.

As DNA, the CDR3 is TGTGCCAGCAGTTTATCTCCGGGCTGGCAGGGACTGAGCGAGCAGTACTTC. Translation: CASSLSPGWQGLSEQYF. This chain uses TRBV28 with TRBJ2-7; weak D call: TRBD2 (6 bases). V lost 1 base and J lost 6, with 22 bases in between. The CDR3 runs to 17 residues. The germline V gene has CDR1 MDHEN and CDR2 SYDVKM.